The source of this TCR beta chain is a study of vaccination effects on CD4 cells after COVID-19. Study-level information: Participants got two doses of BNT162b2 or mRNA-1273 vaccine. Study-wide points: Infection- and vaccine-induced clones contracted markedly late after vaccination. Early post-infection timepoints were missing from the study, which also had few convalescent patients.

Peptide-pool stimulation followed by sequencing identified expanded antigen-specific CD4+ clonotypes in the ViraFEST assay. Following 10 days of culture, CD4+ T cells were isolated. Nucleocapsid antibodies were negative in the vaccine recipients, who had never had SARS-CoV-2 infection. PBMC cultures contained about 2 million cells per well, approximately 11 IU/ml IL-2 and around 9.9 ug/ml peptides. This clone was seen a few times. The antigen is undetermined. Clones were read by immunoSEQ multiplex PCR, and TCRdb kept only the in-frame ones, dropping some. The table lists about 34,000 clones, more than 70% of them singletons. With 5 bases clipped from V and 5 bases from J, the junction kept 4 bases outside the gene matches. CDR3 length: 13 residues. The V gene's germline CDR1 is MNHEY and CDR2 SVGEGT.

The sample here was CD4+ T cells from PBMCs cultured with HCoV-OC43 spike peptides, taken before COVID-19 vaccination. Described subset: HCoV-OC43 spike overlapping peptide pool stimulation. The receptor's source is a human donor who received a COVID-19 vaccine. The chain has TRBV6-2 or TRBV6-3 and TRBJ2-7; 9 bases align to TRBD1. The CDR3 bases are TGTGCCAGCAGTCGCCGGGACAGGGACGAGCAGTACTTC. Translated: CASSRRDRDEQYF.